The present T cell receptor (beta chain) was sequenced within a study of shared clonotypes between healthy human individuals. Study-level information: Every donor yielded three CD4 naive, three CD4 memory, two CD8 naive and one CD8 memory plate.

Original analysis: ImmunoSEQ output lacked quality scores and full-length reads, limiting matched filtering. Sequencing was performed with immunoSEQ multiplex PCR; in TCRdb, only in-frame clones are kept and a portion is missing. D and trimming were read from the DNA, whereas the V and J calls and clone size are those reported in that table. Found here are over 2 million clones, about 94% of them singletons; the top ten hold 0.85% to 1.2%. Germline CDR1 reads LGHNA; CDR2 reads YSLEER. There are 17 residues in the CDR3. V lost 3 bases, J lost 4 bases, and 19 bases lay in between. As defined, naive CD8 cells were CD45RO-negative and positively selected for CCR7, with terminally differentiated effector memory CD45RA+ cells excluded.

Sequencing was done on a sample of naive CD8+ T cells sorted from blood. The chain has TRBV4-3 and TRBJ2-1, with D hard to call. The sequence derives from a man aged 18 to 29 in good health. DNA of the CDR3: TGCGCCAGCAGCCAGGCTGGACCCCCCTCCGAATACAATGAGCAGTTCTTC. As protein: CASSQAGPPSEYNEQFF.